These 20 T cell receptor beta chains share one sample of origin, sequenced in a study of OX40 agonist ivuxolimab in advanced cancers. TCRdb's table, derived via immunoSEQ multiplex PCR, lists solely in-frame clones and lacks some. The sample lists 80,000 or so clones; about 88% were seen once. Source: CD4+ or CD8+ T cells sorted from blood, taken in a trial of the OX40 agonist ivuxolimab. All receptors derive from an adult with an advanced solid tumor such as melanoma, head and neck, liver or kidney cancer.

The V gene is TRBV4-2, the J gene TRBJ2-6; possibly TRBD1 for D (6 bases). Germline values: CDR1 LGHNA, CDR2 YNFKEQ. This CDR3 region has 22 residues. The V end was cut by 4 bases, the J end by 0 bases, with 28 bases between. In DNA form, the CDR3 reads TGTGCCAGCAGCCCGAGGTTTGGGTTTAAGGGGACAACCCCCTCTGGGGCCAACGTCCTGACTTTC. Encoded protein: CASSPRFGFKGTTPSGANVLTF.

The rearrangement uses TRBV11-2 and TRBJ1-2; no firm D call. The CDR3 runs to 15 residues. The V end lost 1 base, the J end lost 3 bases, and 12 bases lay between the germline ends. CDR1 is SGHAT, CDR2 FQNNGV, per germline. The chain's CDR3 is CASSLGAGRDYGYTF. The DNA for the CDR3 is TGTGCCAGCAGCTTAGGTGCGGGCAGAGACTATGGCTACACCTTC.

The chain is built from TRBV19 and TRBJ2-5, with 7 bases that match TRBD1. V trimming: 5 bases; J trimming: 5 bases; junction bases outside the gene matches: 14. From germline, CDR1 is LNHDA and CDR2 SQIVND (reference sequence). The CDR3 length is 16 residues. The CDR3 sequence is CASSHSRQGRRETQYF. CDR3 sequence (DNA): TGTGCCAGTAGTCACTCGCGACAGGGCCGGAGGGAGACCCAGTACTTC.

The gene calls are TRBV7-7 and TRBJ2-3, with 13 bases that match TRBD2. CDR3 size: 16 residues. Germline values: CDR1 SSHAT, CDR2 FNYEAQ (reference sequence). Trimming took 6 bases from V and 6 from J; bases not matched to a gene: 9. As DNA, the CDR3 is TGTGCCAGCAGTGAGGGTACTAGCGGGGGGGCGGATACGCAGTATTTT. Its translation is CASSEGTSGGADTQYF.

The chain is built from TRBV5-1 and TRBJ2-1; D is perhaps TRBD2 (5 bases). Germline V gene data show CDR1 as SGHRS and CDR2 as YFSETQ. The CDR3 spans 12 residues. V lost 5 bases to trimming and J lost 10 bases, with 13 bases between them. CDR3 amino acids: CASRPAGSEQFF. In DNA, the CDR3 is TGCGCCAGCAGACCGGCGGGCTCCGAGCAGTTCTTC.

The genes are TRBV19 and TRBJ2-3, with D perhaps matching TRBD1 or TRBD2 (5 bases each). The CDR3 is 16 residues long. The germline CDR1 and CDR2 sequences are LNHDA and SQIVND (reference sequence). The V end was cut by 5 bases, the J end by 0 bases, with 15 bases between. Here the CDR3 reads CASSVGASISTDTQYF. The CDR3 nucleotides read TGTGCCAGTAGTGTCGGGGCTTCAATTAGCACAGATACGCAGTATTTT.

This clone was counted only a few times. This chain connects TRBV6-5 to TRBJ1-1, with D unclear. The CDR3 totals 12 residues. The germline gives CDR1 MNHEY, CDR2 SVGAGI. Trimming pared 2 bases from V and 5 bases from J, leaving 6 bases between. The CDR3 loop reads CASSYDFTEAFF. Written as DNA, the CDR3 is TGTGCCAGCAGTTACGATTTTACTGAAGCTTTCTTT.

The chain combines TRBV6-5 with TRBJ1-1; no clear D. The V gene's germline CDR1 is MNHEY and CDR2 SVGAGI. CDR3 size: 14 residues. V lost 3 bases to trimming and J lost 0 bases, with 8 bases between them. This CDR3 reads CASSYGPLNTEAFF. Here the CDR3 DNA reads TGTGCCAGCAGTTATGGACCGCTGAACACTGAAGCTTTCTTT.

This clone occurred many times. The chain uses TRBV5-1 and TRBJ2-1; the D is unclear. Germline V lookup: CDR1 SGHRS, CDR2 YFSETQ. This CDR3 has 11 amino acids. Trimming left V 7 bases short and J 9 bases short, with 11 bases between. DNA of the CDR3: TGCGCCAGCTACGGAAGCGCTGAGCAGTTCTTC. It translates to CASYGSAEQFF.

This rearrangement joins TRBV7-2 to TRBJ2-4; D is possibly TRBD1 or TRBD2 (5 bases each). Trimming pared 4 bases from V and 0 bases from J, leaving 13 bases between. Germline CDR1 reads SGHTA; CDR2 reads FQGNSA. This CDR3 region has 16 residues. The CDR3 protein is CASSSSGRPAKNIQYF. The CDR3 DNA is TGTGCCAGCAGCTCCTCGGGGCGACCAGCCAAAAACATTCAGTACTTC.

The rearrangement links TRBV6-5 to TRBJ1-2; D perhaps matches TRBD1 (5 bases). Germline values: CDR1 MNHEY, CDR2 SVGAGI. The CDR3 is 16 residues long. V lost 2 bases, J lost 4 bases, and 17 bases lay in between. CDR3 in amino acids: CASSYTQWTGGYGYTF. The CDR3 region has the DNA TGTGCCAGCAGTTACACCCAGTGGACGGGGGGCTATGGCTACACCTTC.

This chain connects TRBV4-1 to TRBJ2-7, with TRBD1 identical over 8 bases. There are 15 residues in the CDR3. Trimming cost V 4 bases and J 2 bases; bases outside gene matches: 7. CDR1 is MGHRA and CDR2 is YSYEKL in the germline V gene. The CDR3 is CASSRDRTGTYEQYF. The DNA of the CDR3 is TGCGCCAGCAGCCGCGATCGGACAGGGACCTACGAGCAGTACTTC.

The chain couples TRBV25-1 to TRBJ2-3; D is unclear. Trimming pared 1 base from V and 6 bases from J, leaving 8 bases between. This CDR3 has 13 amino acids. Germline V lookup: CDR1 MGHDK, CDR2 SYGVNS. The CDR3 here is CASSESGRDTQYF. CDR3 nucleotide sequence: TGTGCCAGCAGTGAATCCGGCCGGGATACGCAGTATTTT.

V and J are TRBV2 and TRBJ2-1; 16 nucleotides line up with TRBD2. The V segment lost 3 bases and the J segment 7 bases; nucleotides outside the gene matches: 12. CDR3 length equals 19 residues. Germline V CDR1 and CDR2: SNHLY, FYNNEI. The CDR3 region has the DNA TGTGCCAGCAGTGAGGGACTAGCGGGGGGGCCATTAAGGTTAAATGAGCAGTTCTTC. Translating it yields CASSEGLAGGPLRLNEQFF.

The V and J genes are TRBV7-3 and TRBJ2-7; D gene unclear. The CDR3 spans 13 residues. Per germline, CDR1 SGHTA and CDR2 FQGTGA. V lost 2 bases and J lost 2, with 7 bases in between. CDR3 bases: TGTGCCAGCAGCTTAGCCAACACCTACGAGCAGTACTTC. As protein: CASSLANTYEQYF.

This chain connects TRBV28 to TRBJ2-2; 7 positions match TRBD1. The CDR3 sequence is 15 residues long. V was clipped by 8 bases and J by 2 bases; unmatched bases: 8. Germline-derived CDR1 and CDR2 are MDHEN and SYDVKM. The CDR3 nucleotides read TGTGCCAGCCAACCGACAGGGACCAACACCGGGGAGCTGTTTTTT. Amino acids: CASQPTGTNTGELFF.

V usage is TRBV5-1 and J usage is TRBJ2-3; possibly TRBD1 or TRBD2 for D (5 bases each). Germline V gene data show CDR1 as SGHRS and CDR2 as YFSETQ. V lost 1 base and J 4 bases, leaving 13 bases between the germline ends. The CDR3 is made up of 15 amino acids. The CDR3 loop reads CASSLWGSPPDTQYF. The CDR3 bases are TGCGCCAGCAGCTTGTGGGGGAGCCCCCCAGATACGCAGTATTTT.

This clone appeared a few times. The rearrangement joins TRBV7-2 to TRBJ2-1; tentative D call: TRBD2 (6 bases). The germline CDR1 and CDR2 sequences are SGHTA and FQGNSA. The V end lost 4 bases, the J end lost 9 bases, and 13 bases lay between the germline ends. This CDR3 has 13 residues. The CDR3 region is CASSSHGGSEQFF. The DNA for the CDR3 is TGTGCCAGCAGCTCGCACGGGGGTAGTGAGCAGTTCTTC.

This rearrangement joins TRBV6-5 to TRBJ1-2; D is ambiguous. Germline CDR1 and CDR2: MNHEY and SVGAGI. Trimming took 7 bases from V and 4 from J, leaving 19 bases between them. The CDR3 totals 15 residues. The CDR3 DNA is TGTGCCAGCACCCGACTTGGAGGTCCCCCCTATGGCTACACCTTC. As protein: CASTRLGGPPYGYTF.

This clone was seen a handful of times. The genes are TRBV5-1 and TRBJ1-2, with unresolved D. CDR3 length: 14 amino acids. Trimming shortened V by 2 bases and J by 7 bases, and 15 bases separated the two germline ends. Germline V gene lookup returns CDR1 SGHRS and CDR2 YFSETQ. The CDR3 DNA reads TGCGCCAGCAGCTTAGGTTCGGCAGGAGGTGGCTACACCTTC. This gives the protein CASSLGSAGGGYTF.